What follows describes a single TCR beta chain. Its antigen is unidentified. This specimen comes from a study of memory CD4+ T cells and cytomegalovirus serostatus. The CDR3 loop spans 17 amino acids. The V and J ends lost 6 bases and 0 bases, in that order; junction bases with no gene match: 11. From germline, CDR1 is MDHEN and CDR2 SYDVKM. Profiled with immunoSEQ multiplex PCR; TCRdb holds only in-frame clones, not every one. Of some 73,000 clones listed, about 73% are singletons. Study-level points and caveats: CD4+ memory repertoires contained about 40% of the roughly 150 reported CMV TCRbeta sequences.

The sort gate was single viable CD3+CD4+CD8-CD45RO+ cells for memory CD4+ T cells. The rearrangement links TRBV28 to TRBJ1-5; 7 positions match TRBD1. The specimen sequenced was memory CD4+ T cells from blood. This receptor was obtained from an adult in good health and CMV-seropositive. The CDR3, as DNA: TGTGCCAGCAGCTCCCAGGGGGTCCTATATAGCAATCAGCCCCAGCATTTT. This encodes CASSSQGVLYSNQPQHF.